This T cell receptor (beta chain) appears in the sequencing data of a study of blood T cells in healthy people across ages. Study as a whole: Template-switching capture recovered about one barcoded beta molecule per two T cells. Notes on the study in general: Across samples, TCR beta diversity tracked strongly with naive T cell percentage. Diversity estimates from one million T cells were considered underestimates. Both higher diversity and more naive CD4+ cells marked long-lived donors when set against aged donors.

On this clonotype itself: Its antigen is as yet unknown.

The germline gives CDR1 MDHEN, CDR2 SYDVKM. Trimming cost V 5 bases and J 6 bases; bases outside gene matches: 13. This CDR3 is 16 amino acids long. Through a sample-barcoded 5' primer and a J-beta primer mix, a second PCR was run for roughly 7 to 12 cycles. In TCRdb, the 5' RACE reads were re-called with MiXCR into one record per CDR3 protein. Counted here are hundreds of thousands of distinct CDR3 sequences, around 54% occurring once; the ten biggest clones make up around 37%. The receptor comes from a man in his 60s in good health. This chain connects TRBV28 to TRBJ2-3; TRBD2 matches 8 bases. The sample comprised blood. The CDR3, as DNA: TGTGCCAGCAGTCCCACCGCTGGGACTAGAAGTGATACGCAGTATTTT. It specifies CASSPTAGTRSDTQYF.